One and the same sample provided the 17 T cell receptor beta chains below, sequenced in a study of cytomegalovirus exposure and HLA in healthy donors. PCR employed 60 Vbeta and 13 Jbeta primers. TCRdb keeps only in-frame clones here, not all; method: immunoSEQ multiplex PCR. Here the sample spans 90,000 to 110,000 clones, approximately 76% being singletons. Material for sequencing was PBMCs. These receptors came from a man aged 35 to 55 in good health and CMV-seronegative.

The J gene is TRBJ1-4, the V gene TRBV7-9; perhaps TRBD1 as D (5 bases). CDR3 size: 11 residues. CDR1 SEHNR and CDR2 FQNEAQ come from the germline V gene (reference sequence). The germline V and J ends were trimmed by 5 bases and 8 bases, with 6 bases remaining between them. CDR3 region: CASSQGEKLFF. The CDR3 DNA follows: TGTGCCAGCAGCCAGGGAGAAAAACTGTTTTTT.

The chain has TRBV9 and TRBJ2-1; perhaps TRBD2 as D (7 bases). The V gene lost 4 bases and the J gene lost 0 bases, with 14 bases spanning the gap. The length of the CDR3 is 16 residues. Germline lookup yields CDR1 SGDLS and CDR2 YYNGEE. In nucleotides, the CDR3 is TGTGCCAGCAGCATGTTCGCGGGGGCCTCCTACAATGAGCAGTTCTTC. Protein product: CASSMFAGASYNEQFF.

This rearrangement joins TRBV7-9 to TRBJ1-5, with D maybe TRBD1 (6 bases). V was pared by 6 bases and J by 3 bases, with 9 bases between. CDR1 and CDR2 from the germline V gene are SEHNR and FQNEAQ (reference sequence). This CDR3 comprises 13 residues. The CDR3 DNA follows: TGTGCCAGCAGTTGGGACACCAATCAGCCCCAGCATTTT. The encoded protein is CASSWDTNQPQHF.

This clone was found a few times. One end of the junction varies from germline; a read error may be responsible. The rearrangement uses TRBV4-1 and TRBJ1-2; 10 bases line up with TRBD1. This CDR3 region has 18 residues. Germline CDR1 and CDR2: MGHRA and YSYEKL. CDR3 DNA sequence: TGCGCCAGCAGCCAAGACTCCGCTTCCGGACAGGGGGTAGGTGGCTACCCCTTC. The encoded protein is CASSQDSASGQGVGGYPF.

The gene calls are TRBV9 and TRBJ1-6; no reliable D call. This CDR3 spans 13 amino acids. The V end was cut by 0 bases, the J end by 16 bases, with 14 bases between. Per the germline V gene, CDR1 is SGDLS and CDR2 is YYNGEE. CDR3 coding DNA: TGTGCCAGCAGCGTAGACCCCTTGGGCTTACTCCACTTT. Protein product: CASSVDPLGLLHF.

The chain combines TRBV5-4 with TRBJ2-5; possibly TRBD1 for D (6 bases). This CDR3 spans 15 amino acids. V was cut by 4 bases and J by 3 bases, with 16 bases left in between. CDR1 is SGHNT and CDR2 is YYREEE in the germline V gene (reference sequence). CDR3 DNA: TGTGCCAGCAGCCACCTAGCCAGGGGAGAAGAGACCCAGTACTTC. Amino acids: CASSHLARGEETQYF.

Only a few counts were recorded for this clone. The CDR3 coding sequence is TGCGCCAGCAAGGGAGTCAGCTTCTATGGCTACACCTTC. Protein sequence: CASKGVSFYGYTF. The chain has TRBV4-1 and TRBJ1-2; D ambiguous. The CDR3 has 13 residues. The germline V and J ends were trimmed by 7 bases and 4 bases, with 13 bases remaining between them. The germline V gene encodes CDR1 MGHRA and CDR2 YSYEKL.

V and J are TRBV4-1 and TRBJ1-1; no clear D gene. Trimming removed 3 bases from V and 1 base from J, with 21 bases in between. Germline CDR1 and CDR2: MGHRA and YSYEKL. This CDR3 region has 18 residues. For the CDR3, the DNA is TGCGCCAGCAGCCACCGATTCGGCCTCGTGGCGGGGAACACTGAAGCTTTCTTT. Protein: CASSHRFGLVAGNTEAFF.

The chain carries TRBV4-1 and TRBJ1-6, with 7 bases fitting TRBD1. J gave up 8 bases and V 0 bases, and 4 bases lay outside the gene matches. CDR1 is MGHRA and CDR2 is YSYEKL in the germline V gene. There are 15 residues in the CDR3. The CDR3 DNA follows: TGCGCCAGCAGCCAAGAAGGCAGGGGGTATTCACCCCTCCACTTT. The encoded protein is CASSQEGRGYSPLHF.

This clone was found once. Other DNA sequences within the sample encode an identical CDR3. The chain combines TRBV7-2 with TRBJ2-7, with a tentative D call TRBD2 (5 bases). V was clipped by 5 bases and J by 0 bases, with 8 bases between them. Germline lookup yields CDR1 SGHTA and CDR2 FQGNSA. This CDR3 has 13 amino acids. The CDR3, as DNA: TGTGCCAGCAGCCGTACTAGCTCCTACGAGCAGTACTTC. This gives the protein CASSRTSSYEQYF.

This clone was counted ten times or more. The rearrangement joins TRBV15 to TRBJ2-7, with 8 bases aligning to TRBD2. This CDR3 contains 14 residues. With V trimmed by 4 bases and J by 5 bases, 7 bases remained unmatched. Germline CDR1 LNHNV, CDR2 YYDKDF (reference sequence). For the CDR3, the DNA is TGTGCCACCAGCAAACGGGGGGGCTATGACGAGCAGTACTTC. This sequence encodes CATSKRGGYDEQYF.

The V and J genes are TRBV29-1 and TRBJ1-1; TRBD1 matches at 7 bases. V dropped 4 bases and J dropped 7; count of bases not matched to a gene: 6. This CDR3 has 12 amino acids. The germline gives CDR1 SQVTM, CDR2 ANQGSEA. For the CDR3, the DNA is TGCAGCGTTGCTAGGACAGGCTTTGAAGCTTTCTTT. Its protein is CSVARTGFEAFF.

The chain carries TRBV19 and TRBJ1-2, with TRBD1 as a possible D gene (5 bases). The CDR3 spans 14 residues. Per the germline V gene, CDR1 is LNHDA and CDR2 is SQIVND (reference sequence). V was trimmed by 4 bases and J by 5 bases, leaving 14 bases between them. In nucleotides, the CDR3 is TGTGCCAGTAGTAAGCCCGGGACTGATTATGGCTACACCTTC. Translation: CASSKPGTDYGYTF.

The chain couples TRBV9 to TRBJ2-5, with a weak D call TRBD2 (7 bases). The CDR3 extends over 15 amino acids. Germline values: CDR1 SGDLS, CDR2 YYNGEE. Trimming cost V 7 bases and J 0 bases, with 16 bases left between them. The CDR3 is CASALGGGYQETQYF. The DNA for the CDR3 is TGTGCCAGCGCCCTAGGGGGGGGTTACCAAGAGACCCAGTACTTC.

The gene calls are TRBV28 and TRBJ2-5; D gene unclear. The J call may not be correct, given that the DNA end is closer to TRBJ2-7. Germline lookup yields CDR1 MDHEN and CDR2 SYDVKM. The CDR3 runs to 11 residues. The CDR3 coding sequence is TGTGCCAGCAGTTTGAGATACGAGCAGTACTTC. Protein sequence: CASSLRYEQYF.

The chain couples TRBV4-3 to TRBJ1-2; D is perhaps TRBD1 (6 bases). The CDR3 spans 15 residues. Germline CDR1 and CDR2: LGHNA and YSLEER. V dropped 1 base and J dropped 4 bases, with 13 bases sitting between them. The CDR3, as DNA: TGCGCCAGCAGCCAAGGTGGGGGCCCAACCTATGGCTACACCTTC. Translating it yields CASSQGGGPTYGYTF.

The J gene is TRBJ2-1, the V gene TRBV6-6; 8 nucleotides agree with TRBD2. The CDR3 has 15 residues. Germline V gene lookup returns CDR1 MNHNY and CDR2 SVGAGI (reference sequence). Trimming at V came to 2 bases and at J to 1 base, leaving 1 base not matched to a gene. The CDR3 loop reads CASSYVAGSYNEQFF. Here the CDR3 DNA reads TGTGCCAGCAGTTACGTAGCGGGGTCCTACAATGAGCAGTTCTTC.